A single sample is the source of the 2 T cell receptor beta chains below, sequenced in a study of radiotherapy plus CTLA-4 blockade in lung cancer (dated by TCRdb to 2016 to 2018). The method was the immunoSEQ multiplex PCR assay. The table was pulled from immuneACCESS by TCRdb, which kept in-frame rearrangements only. Such tables lose some clones; where checked, under half of the loss comes from unresolved V genes, and the rest has no known cause. The sample profile shows about 62,000 clones; 76% of them were found once. The ten largest account for 2.9% of the sample. The source was peripheral blood, collected from a patient treated with radiotherapy plus ipilimumab. Source of these receptors: a human donor with non-small cell lung cancer who had a complete response to radiotherapy plus ipilimumab.

J is TRBJ2-7 and V is TRBV7-2; the match to TRBD2 covers 9 bases. Losses at the gene ends were 5 bases for V and 3 bases for J; bases not matched to a gene: 14. This CDR3 region has 17 residues. Germline-derived CDR1 and CDR2 are SGHTA and FQGNSA. The CDR3 sequence: CASSPGWGREGLYEQYF. CDR3 nucleotides: TGTGCCAGCAGCCCCGGTTGGGGGCGGGAGGGCCTCTACGAGCAGTACTTC.

The genes are TRBV6-4 and TRBJ1-1; 8 bases fit TRBD1. CDR3 length: 15 amino acids. Trimming took 2 bases from V and 6 from J; bases not matched to a gene: 8. CDR1 is MRHNA, CDR2 SNTAGT, per germline. DNA for the CDR3: TGTGCCAGCAGTGACCCTTACAGGGGGAGCGCTGAAGCTTTCTTT. It translates to CASSDPYRGSAEAFF.